This T cell receptor (beta chain) was documented in a study of blood T cells in healthy people across ages. Germline assignment: CDR1 MNHNY and CDR2 SVGAGI (reference sequence). There are 14 residues in the CDR3. It was with a sample-barcoded 5' primer and a J-beta primer mix that a second PCR of about 7 to 12 cycles was run. Carrying 12 random nucleotides, a template-switch adaptor labeled each individual cDNA molecule. TCRdb reprocessed the 5' RACE reads with MiXCR, giving one entry per CDR3 protein. The sample yields under 1 million distinct CDR3 sequences, around two fifths seen once. What was sequenced was blood. The chain employs TRBV6-6 and TRBJ2-4, with 9 bases aligning to TRBD1. The J call is in doubt because the DNA end fits TRBJ2-7 better. The clonotype originates from a man aged 55 to 69 in good health. The CDR3 nucleotides are TGTGCCAGCGGGGCTGGGACAGGGAAGGCCGAGCAGTACTTC. Its translation is CASGAGTGKAEQYF.